This T cell receptor beta chain is drawn from a study of T-cell memory formation after mild COVID-19. Study-wide context: Most TCR clusters belonged to a single donor.

V lost 3 bases to trimming and J lost 0 bases, with 11 bases between them. CDR1 is KGHDR, CDR2 SFDVKD, per germline. The CDR3 extends over 16 amino acids. TCRdb independently ran MiXCR on the 5' RACE reads; one entry per CDR3 protein. The table records approximately 230,000 distinct CDR3 sequences, roughly 17% of them present only once. This clonotype has just one count. What it binds is unknown. Study results and limitations: Later expanders leaned CD4+, whereas clones that contracted between day 15 and 85 were balanced CD4/CD8. Memory sampled before infection contained some responding clones, suggesting cross-reactive memory joined.

Sequences were obtained from PBMCs or a T cell subset sorted from them (not recorded which). This receptor was identified in a man between 18 and 35 years old who had mild COVID-19 (a few samples of this study predate the infection). Cell type and time point are not known. V usage is TRBV24-1 and J usage is TRBJ2-1; unclear D gene. As DNA, the CDR3 is TGTGCCACCAGTGATCCCGGACCGCGCTCCTACAATGAGCAGTTCTTC. Translated, it gives CATSDPGPRSYNEQFF.